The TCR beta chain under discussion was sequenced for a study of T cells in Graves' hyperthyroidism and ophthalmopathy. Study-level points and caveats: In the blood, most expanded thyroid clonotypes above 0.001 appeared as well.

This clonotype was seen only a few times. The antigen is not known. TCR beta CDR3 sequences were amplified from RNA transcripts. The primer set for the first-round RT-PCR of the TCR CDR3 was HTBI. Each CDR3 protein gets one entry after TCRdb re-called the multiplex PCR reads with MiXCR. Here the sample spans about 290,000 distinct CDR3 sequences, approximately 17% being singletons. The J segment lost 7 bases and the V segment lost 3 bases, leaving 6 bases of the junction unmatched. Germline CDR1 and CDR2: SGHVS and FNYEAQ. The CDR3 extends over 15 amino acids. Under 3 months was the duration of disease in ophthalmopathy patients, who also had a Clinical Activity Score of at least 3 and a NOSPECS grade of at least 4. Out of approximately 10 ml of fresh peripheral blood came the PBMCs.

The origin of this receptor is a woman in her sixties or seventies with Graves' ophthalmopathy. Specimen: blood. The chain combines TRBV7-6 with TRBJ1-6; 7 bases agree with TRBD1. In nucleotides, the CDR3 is TGTGCCAGCAGCTTGTACAGGGGTGAGAATTCACCCCTCCACTTT. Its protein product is CASSLYRGENSPLHF.